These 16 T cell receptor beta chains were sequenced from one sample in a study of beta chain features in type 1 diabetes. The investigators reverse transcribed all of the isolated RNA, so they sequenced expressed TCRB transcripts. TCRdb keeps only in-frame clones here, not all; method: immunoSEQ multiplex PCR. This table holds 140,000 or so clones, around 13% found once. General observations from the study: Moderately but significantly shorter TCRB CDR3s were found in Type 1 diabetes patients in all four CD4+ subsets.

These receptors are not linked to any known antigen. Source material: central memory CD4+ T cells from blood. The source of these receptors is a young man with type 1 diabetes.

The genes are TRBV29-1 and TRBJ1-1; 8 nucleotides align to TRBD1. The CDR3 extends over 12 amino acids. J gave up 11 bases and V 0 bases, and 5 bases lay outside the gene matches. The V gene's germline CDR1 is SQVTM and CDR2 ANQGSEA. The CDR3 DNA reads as TGCAGCGTTGAAGATCACAGGGGGTATGCTTTCTTT. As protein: CSVEDHRGYAFF.

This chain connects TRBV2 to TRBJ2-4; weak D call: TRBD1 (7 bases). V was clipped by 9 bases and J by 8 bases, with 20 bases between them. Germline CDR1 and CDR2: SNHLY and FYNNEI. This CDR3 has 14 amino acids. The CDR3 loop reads CASTGEAAWDIQYF. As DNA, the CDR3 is TGTGCCAGTACAGGGGAGGCGGCGTGGGACATTCAGTACTTC.

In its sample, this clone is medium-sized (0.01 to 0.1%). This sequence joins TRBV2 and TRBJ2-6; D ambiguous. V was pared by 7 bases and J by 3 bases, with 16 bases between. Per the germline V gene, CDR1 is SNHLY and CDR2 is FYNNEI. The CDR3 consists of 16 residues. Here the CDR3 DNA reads TGTGCCAGCACCCTTGGTGTTGGGTATGGGGCCAACGTCCTGACTTTC. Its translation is CASTLGVGYGANVLTF. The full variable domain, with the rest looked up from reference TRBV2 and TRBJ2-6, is EPEVTQTPSHQVTQMGQEVILRCVPISNHLYFYWYRQILGQKVEFLVSFYNNEISEKSEIFDDQFSVERPDGSNFTLKIRSTKLEDSAMYFCASTLGVGYGANVLTFGAGSRLTVL.

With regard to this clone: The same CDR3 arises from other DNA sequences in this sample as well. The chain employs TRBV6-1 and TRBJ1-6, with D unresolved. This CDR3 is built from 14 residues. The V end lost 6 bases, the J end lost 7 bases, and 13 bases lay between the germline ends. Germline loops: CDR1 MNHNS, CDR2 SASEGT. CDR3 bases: TGTGCCAGCAGGTGGGAAGGTCTGAATTCACCCCTCCACTTT. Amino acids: CASRWEGLNSPLHF.

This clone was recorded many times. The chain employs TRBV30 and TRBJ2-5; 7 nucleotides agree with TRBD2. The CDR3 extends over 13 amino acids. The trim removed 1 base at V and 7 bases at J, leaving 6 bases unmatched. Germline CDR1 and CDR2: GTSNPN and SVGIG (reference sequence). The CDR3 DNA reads TGTGCCTGGAGTGAGCGGGGATCCGGGACCCAGTACTTC. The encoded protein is CAWSERGSGTQYF.

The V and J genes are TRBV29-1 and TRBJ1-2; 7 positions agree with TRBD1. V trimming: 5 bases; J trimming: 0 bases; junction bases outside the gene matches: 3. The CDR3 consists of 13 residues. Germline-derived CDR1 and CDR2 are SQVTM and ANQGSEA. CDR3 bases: TGCAGCGTTACAGGGACAGCTAACTATGGCTACACCTTC. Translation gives CSVTGTANYGYTF.

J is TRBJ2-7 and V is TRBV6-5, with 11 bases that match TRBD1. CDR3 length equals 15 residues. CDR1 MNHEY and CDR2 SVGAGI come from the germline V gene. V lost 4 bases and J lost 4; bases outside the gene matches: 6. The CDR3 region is CASSWRTGGRYEQYF. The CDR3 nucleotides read TGTGCCAGCAGTTGGAGGACAGGGGGCAGGTACGAGCAGTACTTC.

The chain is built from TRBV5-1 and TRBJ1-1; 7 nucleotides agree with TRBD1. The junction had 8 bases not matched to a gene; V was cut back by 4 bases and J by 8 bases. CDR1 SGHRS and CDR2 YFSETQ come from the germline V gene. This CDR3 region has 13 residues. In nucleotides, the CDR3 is TGCGCCAGCAGCAGGGACAGTGCAACCGAAGCTTTCTTT. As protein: CASSRDSATEAFF.

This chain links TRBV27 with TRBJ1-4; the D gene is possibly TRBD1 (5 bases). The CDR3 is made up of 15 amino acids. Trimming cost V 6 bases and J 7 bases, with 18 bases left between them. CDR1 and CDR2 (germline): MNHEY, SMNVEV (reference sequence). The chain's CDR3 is CASRATRAGPEKLFF. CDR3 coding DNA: TGTGCCAGCAGGGCCACGAGGGCGGGGCCTGAAAAACTGTTTTTT.

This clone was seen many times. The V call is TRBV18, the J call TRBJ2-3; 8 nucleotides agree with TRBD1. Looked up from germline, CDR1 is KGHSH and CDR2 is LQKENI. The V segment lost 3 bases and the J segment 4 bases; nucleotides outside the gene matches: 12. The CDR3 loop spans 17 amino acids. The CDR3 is CASSPIRPGQGSDTQYF. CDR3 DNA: TGTGCCAGCTCACCGATAAGACCTGGACAGGGATCAGATACGCAGTATTTT.

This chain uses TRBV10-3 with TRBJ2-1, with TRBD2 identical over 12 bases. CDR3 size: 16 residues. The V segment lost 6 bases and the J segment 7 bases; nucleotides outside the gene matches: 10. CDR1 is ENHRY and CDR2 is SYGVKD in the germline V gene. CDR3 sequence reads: CAIRTSGGRRENEQFF. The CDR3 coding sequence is TGTGCCATCAGGACTAGCGGGGGCCGCCGGGAGAATGAGCAGTTCTTC.

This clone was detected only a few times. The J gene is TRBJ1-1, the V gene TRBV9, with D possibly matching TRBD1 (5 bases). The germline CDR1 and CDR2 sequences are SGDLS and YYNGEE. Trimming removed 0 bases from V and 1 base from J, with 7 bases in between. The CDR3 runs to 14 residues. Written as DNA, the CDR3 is TGTGCCAGCAGCGTAGAGGGGTCGAACACTGAAGCTTTCTTT. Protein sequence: CASSVEGSNTEAFF.

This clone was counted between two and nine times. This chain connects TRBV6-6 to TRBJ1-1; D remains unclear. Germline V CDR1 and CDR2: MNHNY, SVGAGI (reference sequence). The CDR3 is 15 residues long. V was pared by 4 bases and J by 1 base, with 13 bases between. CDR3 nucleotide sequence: TGTGCCAGCAGTTCAAGAGAGGACGGGAACACTGAAGCTTTCTTT. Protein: CASSSREDGNTEAFF.

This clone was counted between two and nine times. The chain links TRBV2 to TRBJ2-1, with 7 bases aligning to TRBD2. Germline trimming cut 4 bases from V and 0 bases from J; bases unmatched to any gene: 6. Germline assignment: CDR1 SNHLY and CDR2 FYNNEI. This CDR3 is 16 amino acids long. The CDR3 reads CASSGQAGSSYNEQFF. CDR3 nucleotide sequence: TGTGCCAGCAGTGGCCAAGCGGGGAGCTCCTACAATGAGCAGTTCTTC.

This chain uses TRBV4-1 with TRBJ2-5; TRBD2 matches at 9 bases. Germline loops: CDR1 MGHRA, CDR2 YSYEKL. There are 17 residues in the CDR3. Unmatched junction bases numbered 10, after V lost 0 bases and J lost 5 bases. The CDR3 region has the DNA TGCGCCAGCAGCCAAGATAAGGCTAGCGGGGTTCTGGAGACCCAGTACTTC. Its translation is CASSQDKASGVLETQYF.

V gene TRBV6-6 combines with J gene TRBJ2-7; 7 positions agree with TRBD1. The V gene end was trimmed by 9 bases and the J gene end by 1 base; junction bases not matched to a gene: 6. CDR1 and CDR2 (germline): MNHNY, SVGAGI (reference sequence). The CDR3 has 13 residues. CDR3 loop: CASNMDRSYEQYF. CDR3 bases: TGTGCCAGTAACATGGACAGGTCCTACGAGCAGTACTTC.